The TCR beta chain described here comes from a study of human CD8 memory T cell subsets (dated by TCRdb to the early 2020s). As for the study more broadly: To assess how stem-like (TSTEM), progenitor exhausted-like (TPEX) and effector memory CD8+ T cell subsets are clonally related, the TCRbeta repertoires of these three subsets were compared. Six donors each provided TSTEM, TPEX and effector memory subsets, and TCRbeta repertoires were obtained from all six. The study at large found these results: Although both stem-like subsets shared clonotypes with effector memory cells, the overlap between TSTEM and TPEX repertoires was minimal, suggesting distinct antigen spectra for the TSTEM and TPEX subsets. Similarly high normalized Shannon-Wiener diversity was shown by TSTEM and TPEX subsets, whereas comparatively lower diversity was seen in effector memory subsets. Only TCRbeta chains were sequenced, and repertoire comparisons were based on several donors, with testing performed by paired t-tests and Bonferroni correction. Chao1 estimates suggested greater repertoire diversity in TSTEM than in TPEX subsets, potentially reflecting a broader range of specificities.

The listed sequencing device is NextSeq 550. A Human TCR Profiling Kit was used to prepare UMI-labeled 5' RACE TCRbeta libraries. The same number of PCR cycles was used to prepare all TCRbeta libraries in parallel. The published analysis was carried out like this. The number of functional CDR3beta clonotypes in each TCRbeta library ranged from about 2,800 to 20,000. MIGEC 1.2.9 handled UMI extraction and consensus assembly, with a minimum of three reads required per UMI. MiXCR 3.0.3 was used to extract the in-frame CDR3beta repertoires. Each sample was downsampled to 42,000 randomly selected UMIs before diversity metrics were calculated in VDJtools 1.2.1. For each sample pair, the repertoire overlap metrics D, R and F2 were calculated in VDJtools using the top 3,000 clones. TCRdb reprocessed the reads and assigns one entry to each CDR3 protein sequence, leaving out DNA. The V and J calls reflect TCRdb's pipeline rather than the authors' work. The data table for this sample lists 10,000 to 11,000 distinct CDR3 sequences. Together, the top ten hold 8% to 10% of the sample.

Comments on this clonotype: Its antigen remains unidentified.

CCR7+ PD-1- TIGIT- cells were defined as stem-like memory CD8+ T cells (TSTEM). Density gradient separation was used to isolate peripheral blood mononuclear cells from healthy donor buffy coats. The study enriched total CD8+ T cells through negative magnetic separation using EasySep or MojoSort CD8+ T cell isolation kits. An RNeasy Mini Kit was used to extract total RNA from duplicate vials of some 160,000 sorted CD8+ T cells per subset. PBMCs were used either fresh or after cryopreservation in fetal bovine serum containing approximately 11% DMSO. Fluorescence-activated cell sorting on a FACSAria III was used to sort the CD8+ T cell subsets to purity. Spanning cysteine to phenylalanine, the CDR3 consists of 14 amino acids. Only the protein sequence is given.

The rearrangement joined TRBV12-3 or TRBV12-4 to TRBJ2-7; TCRdb returns TRBD2, unconfirmable since there is no DNA. This receptor was taken from a human donor in good health. Specimen: CD8+ stem-like memory T cells (TSCM and TCM) sorted from PBMCs. The cell subset or site label, as the study defines it: stem-like memory CD8 T cells (TSTEM), CCR7+ PD-1- TIGIT-. The CDR3 reads CASSHGLAPYEQYF.